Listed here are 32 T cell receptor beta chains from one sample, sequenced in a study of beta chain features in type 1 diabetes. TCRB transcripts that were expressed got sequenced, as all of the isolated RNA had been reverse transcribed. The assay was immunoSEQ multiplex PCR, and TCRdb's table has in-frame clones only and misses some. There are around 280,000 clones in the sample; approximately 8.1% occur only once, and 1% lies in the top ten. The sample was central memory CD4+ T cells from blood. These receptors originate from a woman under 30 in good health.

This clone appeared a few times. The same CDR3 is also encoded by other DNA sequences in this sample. The CDR3 region is CASSPGTEAFF. The CDR3 DNA reads as TGTGCCAGCAGCCCAGGGACAGAAGCTTTCTTT. The rearrangement links TRBV7-3 to TRBJ1-1; the D gene is possibly TRBD1 (6 bases). The V end lost 5 bases, the J end lost 8 bases, and 9 bases lay between the germline ends. This CDR3 region has 11 residues. Germline CDR1 SGHTA, CDR2 FQGTGA.

CDR3 in amino acids: CASSLSVGYYEQYF. CDR3 DNA: TGTGCCAGCAGCTTATCGGTGGGCTACTACGAGCAGTACTTC. V and J are TRBV7-2 and TRBJ2-7; D is uncertain. The CDR3 contains 14 residues. Trimming stripped 2 bases from V and 3 bases from J, with 11 bases between. CDR1 and CDR2 from the germline V gene are SGHTA and FQGNSA.

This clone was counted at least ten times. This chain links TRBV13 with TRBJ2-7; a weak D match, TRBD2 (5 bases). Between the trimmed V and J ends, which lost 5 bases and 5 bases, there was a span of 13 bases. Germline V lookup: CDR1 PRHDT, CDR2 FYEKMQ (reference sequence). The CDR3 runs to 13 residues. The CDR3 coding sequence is TGTGCCAGCAGCCCTCATACGGGGAACGAGCAGTACTTC. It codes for CASSPHTGNEQYF.

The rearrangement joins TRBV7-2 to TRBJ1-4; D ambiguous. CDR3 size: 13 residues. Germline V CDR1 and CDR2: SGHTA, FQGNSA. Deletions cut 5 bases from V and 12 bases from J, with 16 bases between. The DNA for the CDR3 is TGTGCCAGCAGCGACAACCGCGGCGGGGAACTGTTTTTT. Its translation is CASSDNRGGELFF.

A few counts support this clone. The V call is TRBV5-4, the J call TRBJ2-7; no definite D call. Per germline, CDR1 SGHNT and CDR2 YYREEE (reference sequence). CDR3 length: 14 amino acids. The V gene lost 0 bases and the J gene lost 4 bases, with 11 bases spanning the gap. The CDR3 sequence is CASSLGPSIYEQYF. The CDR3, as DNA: TGTGCCAGCAGCTTGGGACCTAGTATATACGAGCAGTACTTC.

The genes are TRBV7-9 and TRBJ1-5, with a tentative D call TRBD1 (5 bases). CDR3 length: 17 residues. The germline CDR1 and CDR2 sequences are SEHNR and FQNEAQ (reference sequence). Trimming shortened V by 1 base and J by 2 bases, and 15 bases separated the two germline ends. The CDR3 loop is CASSLEPAGLGNQPQHF. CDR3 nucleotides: TGTGCCAGCAGCTTAGAGCCTGCAGGGCTAGGCAATCAGCCCCAGCATTTT.

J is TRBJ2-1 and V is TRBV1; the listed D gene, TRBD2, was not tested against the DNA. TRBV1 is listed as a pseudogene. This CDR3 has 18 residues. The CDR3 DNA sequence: TGCACCAGCAGTTATGGGCTAGCGGGGGGTCGCTCCTACAATGAGCAGTTCTTC. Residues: CTSSYGLAGGRSYNEQFF.

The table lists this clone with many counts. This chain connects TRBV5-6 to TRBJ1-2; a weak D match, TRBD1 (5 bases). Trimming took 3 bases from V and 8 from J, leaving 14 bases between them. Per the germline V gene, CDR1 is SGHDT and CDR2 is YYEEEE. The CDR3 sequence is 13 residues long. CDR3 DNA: TGTGCCAGCAGCTACGGAGGGGCGACAGGCTACACCTTC. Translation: CASSYGGATGYTF.

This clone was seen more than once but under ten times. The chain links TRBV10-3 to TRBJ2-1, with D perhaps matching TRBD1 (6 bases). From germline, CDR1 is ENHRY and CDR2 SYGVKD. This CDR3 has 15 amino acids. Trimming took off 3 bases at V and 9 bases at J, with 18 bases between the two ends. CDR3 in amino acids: CAISDGGQGSFEQFF. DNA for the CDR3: TGTGCCATCAGTGATGGGGGACAAGGGAGCTTTGAGCAGTTCTTC.

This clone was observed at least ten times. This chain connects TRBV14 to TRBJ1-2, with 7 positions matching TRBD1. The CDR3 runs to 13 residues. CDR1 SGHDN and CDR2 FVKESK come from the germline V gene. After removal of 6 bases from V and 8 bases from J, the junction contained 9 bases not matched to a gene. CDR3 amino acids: CASSSVNRGGYTF. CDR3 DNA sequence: TGTGCCAGCAGTTCAGTTAACAGGGGCGGCTACACCTTC.

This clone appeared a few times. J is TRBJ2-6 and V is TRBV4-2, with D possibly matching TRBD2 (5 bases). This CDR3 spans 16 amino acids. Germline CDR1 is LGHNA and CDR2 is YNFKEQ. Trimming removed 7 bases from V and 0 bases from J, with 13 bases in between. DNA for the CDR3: TGTGCCAGCACAACGTATGGGAGCTCTGGGGCCAACGTCCTGACTTTC. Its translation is CASTTYGSSGANVLTF.

This chain's CDR3 is CASSRLTVEEQYV. In DNA, the CDR3 is TGTGCCAGCAGCCGGCTAACGGTGGAAGAGCAGTACGTC. The chain couples TRBV5-6 to TRBJ2-7; D ambiguous. The CDR3 extends over 13 amino acids. V was pared by 4 bases and J by 7 bases, with 15 bases between. CDR1 and CDR2 from the germline V gene are SGHDT and YYEEEE.

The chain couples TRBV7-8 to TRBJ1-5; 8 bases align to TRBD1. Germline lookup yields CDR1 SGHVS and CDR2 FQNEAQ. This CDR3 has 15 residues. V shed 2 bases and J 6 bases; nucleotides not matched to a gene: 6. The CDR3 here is CASSLSGQGGQPQHF. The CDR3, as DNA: TGTGCCAGCAGCTTATCCGGACAGGGCGGTCAGCCCCAGCATTTT.

The CDR3 nucleotides read TGTGCCAGCAGCGCGCACAGGGGGGCCGTGGGTGGCTACACCTTC. Translation gives CASSAHRGAVGGYTF. The chain recombines TRBV14 with TRBJ1-2; 8 positions agree with TRBD1. Germline CDR1 is SGHDN and CDR2 is FVKESK. The CDR3 is 15 amino acids. Trimming at V came to 5 bases and at J to 7 bases, leaving 12 bases not matched to a gene. Full variable domain (rest looked up from reference TRBV14 and TRBJ1-2): EAGVTQFPSHSVIEKGQTVTLRCDPISGHDNLYWYRRVMGKEIKFLLHFVKESKQDESGMPNNRFLAERTGGTYSTLKVQPAELEDSGVYFCASSAHRGAVGGYTFGSGTRLTVV.

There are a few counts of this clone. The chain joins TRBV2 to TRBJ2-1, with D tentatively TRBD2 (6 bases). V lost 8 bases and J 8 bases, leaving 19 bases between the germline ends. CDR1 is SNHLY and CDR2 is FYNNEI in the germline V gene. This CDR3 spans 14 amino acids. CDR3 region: CASWREVNLDEQFF. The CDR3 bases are TGTGCCAGCTGGAGGGAAGTAAATTTGGATGAGCAGTTCTTC.

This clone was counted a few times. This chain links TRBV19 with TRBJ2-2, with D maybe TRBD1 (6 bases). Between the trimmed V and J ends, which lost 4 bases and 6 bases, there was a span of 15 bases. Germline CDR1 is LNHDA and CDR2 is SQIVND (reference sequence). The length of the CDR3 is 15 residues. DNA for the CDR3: TGTGCCAGTAGTACATCGACAGGCGCCCCCGGGGAGCTGTTTTTT. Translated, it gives CASSTSTGAPGELFF. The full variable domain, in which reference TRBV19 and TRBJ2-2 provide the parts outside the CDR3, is DGGITQSPKYLFRKEGQNVTLSCEQNLNHDAMYWYRQDPGQGLRLIYYSQIVNDFQKGDIAEGYSVSREKKESFPLTVTSAQKNPTAFYLCASSTSTGAPGELFFGEGSRLTVL.

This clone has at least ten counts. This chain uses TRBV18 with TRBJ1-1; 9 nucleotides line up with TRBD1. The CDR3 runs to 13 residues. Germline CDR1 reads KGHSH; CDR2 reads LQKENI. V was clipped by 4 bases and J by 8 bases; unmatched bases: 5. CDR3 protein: CASSQTGGLEAFF. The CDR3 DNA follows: TGTGCCAGCTCACAAACAGGGGGCTTGGAAGCTTTCTTT.

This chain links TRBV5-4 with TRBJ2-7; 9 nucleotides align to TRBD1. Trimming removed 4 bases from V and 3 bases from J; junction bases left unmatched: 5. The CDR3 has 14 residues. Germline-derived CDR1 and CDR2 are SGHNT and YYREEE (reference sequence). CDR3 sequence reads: CASSPSTGGYEQYV. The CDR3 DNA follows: TGTGCCAGCAGCCCCTCGACAGGGGGCTACGAGCAGTACGTC.

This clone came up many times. The CDR3 DNA sequence: TGTGCCAGCAGCCGCCCAGGCGGTTACGAGCAGTACTTC. Amino acids: CASSRPGGYEQYF. The chain couples TRBV28 to TRBJ2-7; D ambiguous. V dropped 6 bases and J dropped 4 bases, with 13 bases sitting between them. Germline V gives CDR1 MDHEN, CDR2 SYDVKM. The CDR3 consists of 13 residues.

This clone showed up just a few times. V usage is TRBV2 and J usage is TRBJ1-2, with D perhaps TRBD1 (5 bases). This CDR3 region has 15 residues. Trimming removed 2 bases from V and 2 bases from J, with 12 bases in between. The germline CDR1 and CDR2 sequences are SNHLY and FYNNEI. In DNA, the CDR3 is TGTGCCAGCAGTGAATACAGACAGTCCAACTATGGCTACACCTTC. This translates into CASSEYRQSNYGYTF.

The CDR3 coding sequence is TGTGCCAGCAGCTTAGAACCCCTAGCGGGAGGGGGAGAGACCCAGTACTTC. Its protein product is CASSLEPLAGGGETQYF. V and J are TRBV7-2 and TRBJ2-5; TRBD2 aligns across 12 bases. The germline V gene has CDR1 SGHTA and CDR2 FQGNSA. The CDR3 extends over 17 amino acids. V was pared by 1 base and J by 4 bases, with 7 bases of the junction left unmatched.

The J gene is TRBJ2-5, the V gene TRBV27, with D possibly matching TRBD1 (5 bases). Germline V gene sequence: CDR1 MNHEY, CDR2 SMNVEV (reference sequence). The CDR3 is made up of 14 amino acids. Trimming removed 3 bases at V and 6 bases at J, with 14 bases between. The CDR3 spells CASSLLQGPKTQYF. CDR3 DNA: TGTGCCAGCAGTTTGCTCCAGGGCCCTAAGACCCAGTACTTC.

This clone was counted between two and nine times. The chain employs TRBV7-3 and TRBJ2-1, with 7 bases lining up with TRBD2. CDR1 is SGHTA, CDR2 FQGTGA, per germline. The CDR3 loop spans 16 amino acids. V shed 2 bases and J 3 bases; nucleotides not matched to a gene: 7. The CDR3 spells CASSLDGGGDYNEQFF. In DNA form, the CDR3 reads TGTGCCAGCAGCTTAGATGGCGGGGGAGACTACAATGAGCAGTTCTTC.

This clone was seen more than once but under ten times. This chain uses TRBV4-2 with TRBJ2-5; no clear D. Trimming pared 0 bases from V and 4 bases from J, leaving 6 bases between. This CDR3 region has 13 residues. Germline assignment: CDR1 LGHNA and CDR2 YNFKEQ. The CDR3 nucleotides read TGTGCCAGCAGCCAAGAATGGTCAGAGACCCAGTACTTC. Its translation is CASSQEWSETQYF.

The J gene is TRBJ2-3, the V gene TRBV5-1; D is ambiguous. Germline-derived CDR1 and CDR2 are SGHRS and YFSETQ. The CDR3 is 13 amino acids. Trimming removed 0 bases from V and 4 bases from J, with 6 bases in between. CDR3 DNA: TGCGCCAGCAGCTTGGTCGGCGCAGATACGCAGTATTTT. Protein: CASSLVGADTQYF.

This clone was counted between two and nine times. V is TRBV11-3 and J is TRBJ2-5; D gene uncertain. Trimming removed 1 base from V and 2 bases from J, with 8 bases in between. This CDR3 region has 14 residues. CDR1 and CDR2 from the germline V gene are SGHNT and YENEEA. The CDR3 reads CASSLGADQETQYF. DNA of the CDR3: TGTGCCAGCAGCTTAGGGGCGGATCAAGAGACCCAGTACTTC. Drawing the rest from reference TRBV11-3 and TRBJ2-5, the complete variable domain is EAGVVQSPRYKIIEKKQPVAFWCNPISGHNTLYWYLQNLGQGPELLIRYENEEAVDDSQLPKDRFSAERLKGVDSTLKIQPAELGDSAVYLCASSLGADQETQYFGPGTRLLVL.

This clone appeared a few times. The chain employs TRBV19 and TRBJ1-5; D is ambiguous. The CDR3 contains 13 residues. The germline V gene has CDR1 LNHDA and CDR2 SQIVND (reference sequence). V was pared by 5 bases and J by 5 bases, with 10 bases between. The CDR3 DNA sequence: TGTGCCAGTAGTTTCACGCTTCATCAGCCCCAGCATTTT. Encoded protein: CASSFTLHQPQHF.

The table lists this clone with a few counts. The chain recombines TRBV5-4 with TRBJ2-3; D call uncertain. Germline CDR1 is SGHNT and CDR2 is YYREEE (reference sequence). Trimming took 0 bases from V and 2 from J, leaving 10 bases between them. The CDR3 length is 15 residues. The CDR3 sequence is CASSLEAWDTDTQYF. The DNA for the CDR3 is TGTGCCAGCAGCTTGGAGGCATGGGACACAGATACGCAGTATTTT.

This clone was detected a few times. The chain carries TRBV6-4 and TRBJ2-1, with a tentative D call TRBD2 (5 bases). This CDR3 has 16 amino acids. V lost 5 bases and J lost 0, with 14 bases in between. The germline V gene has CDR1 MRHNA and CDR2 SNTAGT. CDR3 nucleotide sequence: TGTGCCAGCAGTTCCGGACTGGGTAGCTCCTACAATGAGCAGTTCTTC. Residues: CASSSGLGSSYNEQFF.

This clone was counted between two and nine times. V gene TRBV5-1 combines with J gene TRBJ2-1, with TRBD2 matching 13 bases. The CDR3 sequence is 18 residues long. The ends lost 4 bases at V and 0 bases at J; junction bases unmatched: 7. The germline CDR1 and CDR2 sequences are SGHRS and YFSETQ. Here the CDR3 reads CASSLRTSGGSSYNEQFF. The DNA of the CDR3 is TGCGCCAGCAGCCTCAGGACTAGCGGGGGAAGCTCCTACAATGAGCAGTTCTTC.

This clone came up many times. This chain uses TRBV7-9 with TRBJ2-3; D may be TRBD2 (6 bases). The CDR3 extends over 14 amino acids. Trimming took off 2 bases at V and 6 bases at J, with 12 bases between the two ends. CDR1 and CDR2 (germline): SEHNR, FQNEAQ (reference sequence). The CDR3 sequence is CASSLSPGGDTQYF. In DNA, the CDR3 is TGTGCCAGCAGCTTATCGCCAGGAGGGGATACGCAGTATTTT.

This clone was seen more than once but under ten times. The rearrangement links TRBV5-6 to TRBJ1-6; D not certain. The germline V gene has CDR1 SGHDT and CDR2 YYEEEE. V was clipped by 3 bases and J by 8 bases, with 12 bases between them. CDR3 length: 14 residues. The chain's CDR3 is CASSSREGYSPLHF. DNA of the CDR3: TGTGCCAGCAGCTCCCGGGAGGGTTATTCACCCCTCCACTTT.